These 5 T cell receptor beta chains were sequenced from one sample in a study of cytomegalovirus exposure and HLA in healthy donors. It was with 60 Vbeta and 13 Jbeta primers that the PCR ran. TCRdb's table, derived via immunoSEQ multiplex PCR, lists solely in-frame clones and lacks some. The sample has approximately 33,000 clones, about half seen once. Sequencing was performed on PBMCs. These receptors originate from a woman in her thirties or forties in good health and CMV-seropositive.

The chain joins TRBV7-9 to TRBJ1-1; 8 bases are a match to TRBD1. The CDR3 sequence is 17 residues long. Per the germline V gene, CDR1 is SEHNR and CDR2 is FQNEAQ (reference sequence). Trimming cost V 5 bases and J 4 bases; bases outside gene matches: 15. DNA for the CDR3: TGTGCCAGCAGCAAACGACAGGGGATTGGTTCGGGCACTGAAGCTTTCTTT. It is translated as CASSKRQGIGSGTEAFF.

CDR3 sequence reads: CASSLQGLGPLHF. The CDR3 DNA is TGTGCCAGCAGCTTACAGGGTTTAGGGCCCCTCCACTTT. This chain joins TRBV5-8 and TRBJ1-6; TRBD1 might be the D (6 bases). Per germline, CDR1 SGHTS and CDR2 YDEGEE. V was pared by 2 bases and J by 13 bases, with 13 bases between. The CDR3 loop spans 13 amino acids. Using reference TRBV5-8 and TRBJ1-6 for the parts outside the CDR3, the full variable domain is EAGVTQSPTHLIKTRGQQATLRCSPISGHTSVYWYQQALGLGLQFLLWYDEGEERNRGNFPPRFSGRQFPNYSSELNVNALELEDSALYLCASSLQGLGPLHFGNGTRLTVT.

The chain links TRBV27 to TRBJ1-6, with 7 bases lining up with TRBD1. J lost 7 bases, V lost 6 bases, and 3 bases had no gene match. The CDR3 totals 13 residues. Germline CDR1 reads MNHEY; CDR2 reads SMNVEV (reference sequence). CDR3 in DNA: TGTGCCAGCAGGGACAGGATAAATTCACCCCTCCACTTT. Translation: CASRDRINSPLHF.

V usage is TRBV7-3 and J usage is TRBJ1-1; 8 nucleotides agree with TRBD1. J lost 5 bases, V lost 5 bases, and 4 bases had no gene match. This CDR3 is built from 13 residues. Germline V gives CDR1 SGHTA, CDR2 FQGTGA. The CDR3 DNA reads TGTGCCAGCAGCCAATGGACAGGGACTGAAGCTTTCTTT. Translated: CASSQWTGTEAFF.

This clone was seen only a few times. The chain recombines TRBV7-7 with TRBJ1-4, with 9 bases matching TRBD1. Per germline, CDR1 SSHAT and CDR2 FNYEAQ (reference sequence). CDR3 length: 15 residues. With V trimmed by 2 bases and J by 3 bases, 1 base remained unmatched. The CDR3 sequence: CASSLNRGPNEKLFF. In DNA, the CDR3 is TGTGCCAGCAGCTTAAACAGGGGGCCTAATGAAAAACTGTTTTTT.